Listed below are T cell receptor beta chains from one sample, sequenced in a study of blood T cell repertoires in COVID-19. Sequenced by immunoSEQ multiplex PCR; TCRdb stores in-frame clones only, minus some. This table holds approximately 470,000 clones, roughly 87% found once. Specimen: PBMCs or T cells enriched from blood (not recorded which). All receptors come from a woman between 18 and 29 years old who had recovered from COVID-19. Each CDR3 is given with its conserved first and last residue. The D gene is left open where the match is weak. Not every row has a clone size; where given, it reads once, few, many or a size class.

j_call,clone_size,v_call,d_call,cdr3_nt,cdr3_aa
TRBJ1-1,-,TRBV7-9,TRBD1,TGTGCCAGCAGCCCCCTTGTTGACAGGGCGGTTCGGGAAGCTTTCTTT,CASSPLVDRAVREAFF
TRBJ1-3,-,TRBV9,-,TGTGCCAGCAGCGGGACAATGGGAAACACCATATATTTT,CASSGTMGNTIYF
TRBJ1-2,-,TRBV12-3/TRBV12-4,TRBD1,TGTGCCAGCAGTCACACCGACAGGGGAGCCTACACCTTC,CASSHTDRGAYTF
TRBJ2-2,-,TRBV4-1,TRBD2,TGCGCCAGCAGCCAAGATATGAGCGGGGGGGCCACCGGGGAGCTGTTTTTT,CASSQDMSGGATGELFF
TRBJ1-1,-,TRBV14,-,TGTGCCAGCAGCCAAGTACCGGGGTCGGCCACTGAAGCTTTCTTT,CASSQVPGSATEAFF
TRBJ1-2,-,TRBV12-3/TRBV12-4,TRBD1,TGTGCCAGCAGTTCGGGCAGGGGGTATGGCTACACCTTC,CASSSGRGYGYTF
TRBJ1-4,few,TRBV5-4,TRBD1,TGTGCCAGCAGCTTGCCGGGACAGCAGAATGAAAAACTGTTTTTT,CASSLPGQQNEKLFF
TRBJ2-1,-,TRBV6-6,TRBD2,TGTGCCAGCAGTTACTCGAAACTAGCGGGGAAGGATGAGCAGTTCTTC,CASSYSKLAGKDEQFF
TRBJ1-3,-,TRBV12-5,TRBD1,TGTGCTAGTGGTTCGACAGGGGCAGGCAACACCATATATTTT,CASGSTGAGNTIYF
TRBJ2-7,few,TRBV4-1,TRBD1,TGCGCCAGCAGCCGCCGGGACAGGGGCTACGAGCAGTACTTC,CASSRRDRGYEQYF
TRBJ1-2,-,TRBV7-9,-,TGTGCCAGCAGTCAAGGACAAAGGGGCTACACCTTC,CASSQGQRGYTF
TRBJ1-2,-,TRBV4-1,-,TGCGCCAGCAGCCCGCCCCCGGGTGGGTATGGCTACACCTTC,CASSPPPGGYGYTF
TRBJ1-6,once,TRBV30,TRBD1,TGTGCCTGGACAGGGGGCGATTCACCCCTCCACTTT,CAWTGGDSPLHF
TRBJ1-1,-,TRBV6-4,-,TGTGCCAGCACCCTACCGACACCGAACACTGAAGCTTTCTTT,CASTLPTPNTEAFF
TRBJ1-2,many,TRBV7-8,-,TGTGCCAGCAGTCCGCGGCCACAGGGTAACTATGGCTACACCTTC,CASSPRPQGNYGYTF
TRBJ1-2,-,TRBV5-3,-,TGTGCCAGAAGCTCAACGACGGACAGAGAAAGAAGAATGTCCCCCGACTCTTGTGGCTACACCTTC,CARSSTTDRERRMSPDSCGYTF
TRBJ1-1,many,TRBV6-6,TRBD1,TGTGCCAGCAGTCCCTGGGACAGGGGCGAGAGGGAAACTGAAGCTTTCTTT,CASSPWDRGERETEAFF
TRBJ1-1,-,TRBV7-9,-,TGTGCCAGCAGCTTAGTGGCATCGAACACTGAAGCTTTCTTT,CASSLVASNTEAFF
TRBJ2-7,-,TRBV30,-,TGTGCCTGGAGTGTGGGGCGGGGAGAGCAGTACTTC,CAWSVGRGEQYF
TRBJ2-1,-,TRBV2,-,TGTGCCAGCAGTGAAGACTCTCCCGGGTACAATGAGCAGTTCTTC,CASSEDSPGYNEQFF
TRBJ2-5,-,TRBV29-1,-,TGCAGCGTTTCGGAGGGCCCCGGGGTAGAGACCCAGTACTTC,CSVSEGPGVETQYF
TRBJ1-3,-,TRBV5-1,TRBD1,TGCGCCAGCAGCTTTACCCCCGGACAGGGGTCAGGAAACACCATATATTTT,CASSFTPGQGSGNTIYF
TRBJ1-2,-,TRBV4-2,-,TGTGCCAGCAGCCAAGATATGGGGGAGGGAGGCTACACCTTC,CASSQDMGEGGYTF
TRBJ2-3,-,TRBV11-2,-,TGTGCCAGCAGCGCCCGACAGTCGTCCACAGATACGCAGTATTTT,CASSARQSSTDTQYF
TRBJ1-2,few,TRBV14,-,TGTGCCAGCAGCGAACAGAGTAACTATGGCTACACCTTC,CASSEQSNYGYTF
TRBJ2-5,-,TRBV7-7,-,TGTGCTAGCAGCTTATCACCCTTTGGCCCCCAGTACTTC,CASSLSPFGPQYF